The 29 T cell receptor beta chains below were found in one sample sequenced in a study of T cell repertoires in cytomegalovirus infection. TCRdb re-analysed the reads in MiXCR, keeping a single row per CDR3 protein. This sample has about 180,000 distinct CDR3 sequences, with approximately 15% found just once. The sample comprised PBMCs. The receptors were gathered from a human donor in good health (CMV status not recorded). Some clones in this sample may be carry-over from other donors' samples.

The chain uses TRBV27 and TRBJ1-2, with D maybe TRBD1 (5 bases). This CDR3 region has 12 residues. V was trimmed by 7 bases and J by 2 bases, leaving 8 bases between them. Germline V lookup: CDR1 MNHEY, CDR2 SMNVEV (reference sequence). CDR3 coding DNA: TGTGCCAGCAAGGAGGGGAACTATGGCTACACCTTC. Its protein product is CASKEGNYGYTF.

This clonotype has more than one count but fewer than ten. The chain recombines TRBV12-3 or TRBV12-4 with TRBJ2-2; TRBD1 aligns across 9 bases. V was pared by 6 bases and J by 7 bases, with 6 bases of the junction left unmatched. The CDR3 has 14 residues. CDR3 residues: CASSLTGGIGELFF. As DNA, the CDR3 is TGTGCCAGCAGCCTCACAGGGGGCATCGGGGAGCTGTTTTTT.

This clonotype was detected ten times or more. The chain recombines TRBV7-2 with TRBJ2-2; 9 nucleotides line up with TRBD2. Trimming took 6 bases from V and 1 from J; bases not matched to a gene: 9. The germline gives CDR1 SGHTA, CDR2 FQGNSA. The CDR3 extends over 17 amino acids. CDR3 bases: TGTGCCAGCAGGGCTGATAGACTAGCGGAGAACACCGGGGAGCTGTTTTTT. As protein: CASRADRLAENTGELFF.

This clonotype was observed many times. One end of the junction is discordant with germline, which a read error may explain. The chain joins TRBV12-3 or TRBV12-4 to TRBJ1-2; weak D call: TRBD1 (6 bases). The CDR3 is 11 residues long. In nucleotides, the CDR3 is TGTGCCAGCAGTTTTTCGGGGGCTGTTCTCTTC. Protein: CASSFSGAVLF.

V gene TRBV7-2 combines with J gene TRBJ2-5; D is unresolved. This CDR3 spans 12 amino acids. Germline loops: CDR1 SGHTA, CDR2 FQGNSA. Trimming removed 6 bases from V and 5 bases from J, with 10 bases in between. The CDR3 is CASSLSWETQYF. In DNA form, the CDR3 reads TGTGCCAGCAGTCTAAGCTGGGAGACCCAGTACTTC.

Details on this clonotype: Since a much larger clone is just one base distant, this may be a read error. The rearrangement joins TRBV10-3 to TRBJ2-5; D possibly matches TRBD1 or TRBD2 (5 bases each). The CDR3 runs 13 residues. Trimming stripped 10 bases from V and 1 base from J, with 13 bases between. The germline V gene encodes CDR1 ENHRY and CDR2 SYGVKD. CDR3 DNA sequence: TGTGCCACGGGGCAGGCGAGCCAAGAGACCCAGTACTTC. It yields the protein CATGQASQETQYF.

This clonotype was detected only a few times. V and J are TRBV3-1 and TRBJ1-1; D gene uncertain. Germline V gene lookup returns CDR1 LGHDT and CDR2 YNNKEL (reference sequence). The V and J ends lost 5 bases and 1 base respectively, with 11 bases between them. The CDR3 has 14 amino acids. In DNA form, the CDR3 reads TGTGCCAGCAGCTCCCGGACCGCGAACACTGAAGCTTTCTTT. It translates to CASSSRTANTEAFF.

This clonotype was picked up many times. This chain connects TRBV12-3 or TRBV12-4 to TRBJ2-6; 8 bases line up with TRBD1. This CDR3 contains 19 residues. V was pared by 2 bases and J by 0 bases, with 9 bases of the junction left unmatched. CDR3 amino acids: CASSLRVTGAISGANVLTF. The CDR3 bases are TGTGCCAGCAGTTTACGGGTGACAGGGGCGATCTCTGGGGCCAACGTCCTGACTTTC.

This clonotype has ten or more counts. The rearrangement links TRBV2 to TRBJ2-5; 7 nucleotides agree with TRBD1. V dropped 1 base and J dropped 4; count of bases not matched to a gene: 9. The CDR3 covers 16 residues. The V gene's germline CDR1 is SNHLY and CDR2 FYNNEI. The CDR3 nucleotides read TGTGCCAGCAGTGAAGGGAAACGGACAGGTCGAGAGACCCAGTACTTC. Its translation is CASSEGKRTGRETQYF.

This clonotype appeared many times. The chain has TRBV7-8 and TRBJ1-3; D possibly corresponds to TRBD1 (5 bases). V lost 3 bases and J lost 3, with 18 bases in between. The germline V gene has CDR1 SGHVS and CDR2 FQNEAQ. This CDR3 region has 17 residues. The CDR3 loop is CASSFRDGLERGNTIYF. CDR3 in DNA: TGTGCCAGCAGCTTCCGGGACGGCCTGGAGCGTGGAAACACCATATATTTT.

The chain joins TRBV7-2 to TRBJ2-1; 7 bases are a match to TRBD1. Germline CDR1 reads SGHTA; CDR2 reads FQGNSA. The CDR3 loop spans 14 amino acids. The junction had 7 bases not matched to a gene; V was cut back by 10 bases and J by 1 base. CDR3 nucleotides: TGTGCCACCTCGGAACAGGGGTCCTACAATGAGCAGTTCTTC. This encodes CATSEQGSYNEQFF.

V gene TRBV6-2 or TRBV6-3 combines with J gene TRBJ2-6; D gene ambiguous. V shed 5 bases and J shed 4 bases, with 12 bases lying between them. CDR1 is MNHEY and CDR2 is SVGEGT in the germline V gene. The CDR3 totals 15 residues. The CDR3 region has the DNA TGTGCCAGCAGTAACTTCAACGCCGGGGCCAACGTCCTGACTTTC. Translated: CASSNFNAGANVLTF.

At least ten counts were recorded for this clonotype. The chain employs TRBV6-2 or TRBV6-3 and TRBJ1-2, with 7 bases identical to TRBD1. The CDR3 consists of 17 residues. Germline V gives CDR1 MNHEY, CDR2 SVGEGT. The V and J ends lost 2 bases and 1 base, in that order; junction bases with no gene match: 10. The CDR3 region is CASSYEEWGQFNYGYTF. DNA for the CDR3: TGTGCCAGCAGTTACGAAGAGTGGGGACAGTTTAACTATGGCTACACCTTC.

This clonotype occurred a few times. The chain employs TRBV20-1 and TRBJ2-1, with 9 nucleotides matching TRBD2. The CDR3 totals 15 residues. CDR1 DFQATT and CDR2 SNEGSKA come from the germline V gene (reference sequence). Trimming removed 2 bases from V and 10 bases from J; junction bases left unmatched: 12. The CDR3 protein is CSARRLAGSLREQFF. The CDR3 DNA sequence: TGCAGTGCTAGAAGGCTAGCGGGGTCGCTGAGGGAGCAGTTCTTC.

J is TRBJ2-7 and V is TRBV14, with a possible D match to TRBD2 (6 bases). With 4 bases removed from V and 2 bases from J, the gap between germline ends came to 12 bases. Germline lookup yields CDR1 SGHDN and CDR2 FVKESK. CDR3 size: 14 residues. DNA for the CDR3: TGTGCCAGCAGCCCCCTAGCGCTAGCCTACGAGCAGTACTTC. Residues: CASSPLALAYEQYF.

This clonotype occurred many times. The J gene is TRBJ2-2, the V gene TRBV7-2; 9 bases map to TRBD2. The CDR3 extends over 16 amino acids. With 4 bases clipped from V and 2 bases from J, the junction kept 5 bases outside the gene matches. Germline V CDR1 and CDR2: SGHTA, FQGNSA. The chain's CDR3 is CASSSSGGFNTGELFF. Written as DNA, the CDR3 is TGTGCCAGCAGCTCCAGCGGGGGGTTCAACACCGGGGAGCTGTTTTTT.

This clonotype occurred once. The rearrangement joins TRBV28 to TRBJ2-7; 8 positions agree with TRBD1. The CDR3 length is 17 residues. With 1 base clipped from V and 3 bases from J, the junction kept 11 bases outside the gene matches. Looked up from germline, CDR1 is MDHEN and CDR2 is SYDVKM. CDR3 protein: CASSLFPSRGTGYEQYF. As DNA, the CDR3 is TGTGCCAGCAGTTTATTCCCCTCCCGGGGGACAGGCTACGAGCAGTACTTC. Looking up the rest from reference TRBV28 and TRBJ2-7 gives the full variable domain: DVKVTQSSRYLVKRTGEKVFLECVQDMDHENMFWYRQDPGLGLRLIYFSYDVKMKEKGDIPEGYSVSREKKERFSLILESASTNQTSMYLCASSLFPSRGTGYEQYFGPGTRLTVT.

This clonotype came up many times. The chain combines TRBV11-3 with TRBJ1-4; the match to TRBD1 covers 9 bases. The germline V gene has CDR1 SGHNT and CDR2 YENEEA. Germline trimming cut 4 bases from V and 0 bases from J; bases unmatched to any gene: 15. The CDR3 is 20 residues long. In DNA, the CDR3 is TGTGCCAGCAGCTCTAAGACCGGGACAGGGTGGATAGCAACTAATGAAAAACTGTTTTTT. This encodes CASSSKTGTGWIATNEKLFF.

This clonotype came up many times. J is TRBJ2-5 and V is TRBV14; either TRBD1 or TRBD2 may fit D (7 bases each). This CDR3 region has 14 residues. Germline CDR1 and CDR2: SGHDN and FVKESK. V lost 3 bases and J 9 bases, leaving 17 bases between the germline ends. This CDR3 reads CASSHRTRGRAQYF. The CDR3 region has the DNA TGTGCCAGCAGCCACCGCACCAGGGGGAGGGCCCAGTACTTC.

The genes are TRBV29-1 and TRBJ2-5, with D unresolved. The CDR3 runs to 10 residues. The V end was cut by 3 bases, the J end by 5 bases, with 4 bases between. Per germline, CDR1 SQVTM and CDR2 ANQGSEA. The chain's CDR3 is CSVEIETQYF. The CDR3 nucleotides are TGCAGCGTTGAGATTGAGACCCAGTACTTC.

The CDR3: CASSVELAVHEQFF. The CDR3 DNA reads TGTGCCAGCAGCGTAGAATTAGCCGTTCATGAGCAGTTCTTC. The chain recombines TRBV9 with TRBJ2-1; no clear D. From germline, CDR1 is SGDLS and CDR2 YYNGEE. Trimming cost V 0 bases and J 8 bases, with 12 bases left between them. There are 14 residues in the CDR3.

This clonotype showed up just a few times. V and J are TRBV20-1 and TRBJ2-1, with 7 bases identical to TRBD1. This CDR3 contains 11 residues. Germline values: CDR1 DFQATT, CDR2 SNEGSKA (reference sequence). With V trimmed by 4 bases and J by 8 bases, 2 bases remained unmatched. The CDR3 here is CSAKQGYEQFF. The DNA for the CDR3 is TGCAGTGCTAAACAGGGGTATGAGCAGTTCTTC.

This clonotype appeared a few times. The rearrangement joins TRBV5-6 to TRBJ1-2, with 7 bases that match TRBD1. Germline V gives CDR1 SGHDT, CDR2 YYEEEE. The J segment lost 1 base and the V segment lost 0 bases, leaving 3 bases of the junction unmatched. This CDR3 has 15 residues. The CDR3 loop reads CASSLVGQINYGYTF. DNA for the CDR3: TGTGCCAGCAGCTTGGTGGGACAGATTAACTATGGCTACACCTTC. The full variable domain, rest sourced from reference TRBV5-6 and TRBJ1-2, is DAGVTQSPTHLIKTRGQQVTLRCSPKSGHDTVSWYQQALGQGPQFIFQYYEEEERQRGNFPDRFSGHQFPNYSSELNVNALLLGDSALYLCASSLVGQINYGYTFGSGTRLTVV.

In this sample, this clonotype turned up a few times. V usage is TRBV20-1 and J usage is TRBJ2-3, with TRBD2 identical over 8 bases. The germline V gene encodes CDR1 DFQATT and CDR2 SNEGSKA (reference sequence). The CDR3 spans 14 residues. V was pared by 1 base and J by 5 bases, with 5 bases of the junction left unmatched. CDR3 amino acids: CSARGGLAGDTQYF. In nucleotides, the CDR3 is TGCAGTGCTAGAGGGGGTCTAGCGGGAGATACGCAGTATTTT.

The chain combines TRBV9 with TRBJ2-3; D might be TRBD1 (7 bases). Germline V CDR1 and CDR2: SGDLS, YYNGEE. V lost 3 bases and J lost 2, with 16 bases in between. The CDR3 totals 16 residues. CDR3 DNA sequence: TGTGCCAGCAGCGCCGGAGGGGGCTTCCCCACAGATACGCAGTATTTT. Encoded protein: CASSAGGGFPTDTQYF. Supplemented by reference TRBV9 and TRBJ2-3, the full variable domain reads DSGVTQTPKHLITATGQRVTLRCSPRSGDLSVYWYQQSLDQGLQFLIQYYNGEERAKGNILERFSAQQFPDLHSELNLSSLELGDSALYFCASSAGGGFPTDTQYFGPGTRLTVL.

This clonotype was detected many times. This chain links TRBV7-2 with TRBJ2-2; no clear D gene. Germline assignment: CDR1 SGHTA and CDR2 FQGNSA. V was pared by 1 base and J by 1 base, with 4 bases between. The CDR3 contains 14 residues. The CDR3 DNA reads as TGTGCCAGCAGCTTAGGACAGAACACCGGGGAGCTGTTTTTT. Translated, it gives CASSLGQNTGELFF.

A remark on this clonotype: As the CDR3 is not closed by the conserved phenylalanine or tryptophan, this likely results from a read error. It is unclear where the CDR3 begins or ends on the DNA, so no DNA is shown, and the CDR3 is as TCRdb lists it. The V call is TRBV28, the J call TRBJ1-6. The CDR3 numbers 8 amino acids, ends counted. The V gene's germline CDR1 is MDHEN and CDR2 SYDVKM. The CDR3 loop reads CASSSVAS.

The J gene is TRBJ1-5, the V gene TRBV10-3; D gene unclear. Trimming removed 2 bases from V and 1 base from J, with 6 bases in between. Per germline, CDR1 ENHRY and CDR2 SYGVKD. The CDR3 runs to 14 residues. The CDR3 loop is CAISEKESNQPQHF. As DNA, the CDR3 is TGTGCCATCAGTGAGAAGGAAAGCAATCAGCCCCAGCATTTT.

This clonotype was detected only a few times. J is TRBJ1-4 and V is TRBV28; TRBD1 is a possible D gene (5 bases). Germline V gene lookup returns CDR1 MDHEN and CDR2 SYDVKM. This CDR3 contains 17 residues. V was trimmed by 1 base and J by 3 bases, leaving 15 bases between them. The CDR3 protein is CASSLFVGTGPNEKLFF. In DNA form, the CDR3 reads TGTGCCAGCAGTTTATTCGTTGGAACAGGACCTAATGAAAAACTGTTTTTT.